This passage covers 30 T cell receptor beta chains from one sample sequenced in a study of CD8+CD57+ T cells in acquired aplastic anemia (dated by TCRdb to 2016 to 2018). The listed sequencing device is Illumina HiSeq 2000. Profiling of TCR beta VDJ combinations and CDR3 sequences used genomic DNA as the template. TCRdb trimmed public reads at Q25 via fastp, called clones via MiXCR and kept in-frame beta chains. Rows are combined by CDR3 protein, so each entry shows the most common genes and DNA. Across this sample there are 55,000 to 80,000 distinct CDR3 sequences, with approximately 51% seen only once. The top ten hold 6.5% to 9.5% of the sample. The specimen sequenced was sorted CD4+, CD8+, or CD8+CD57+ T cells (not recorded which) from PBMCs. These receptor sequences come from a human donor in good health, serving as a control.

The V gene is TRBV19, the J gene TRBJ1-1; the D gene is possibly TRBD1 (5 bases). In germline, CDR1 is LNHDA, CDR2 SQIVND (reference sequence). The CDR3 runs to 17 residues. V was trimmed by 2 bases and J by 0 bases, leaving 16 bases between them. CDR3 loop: CASSILMAGFMNTEAFF. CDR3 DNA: TGTGCCAGTAGTATATTAATGGCAGGGTTTATGAACACTGAAGCTTTCTTT.

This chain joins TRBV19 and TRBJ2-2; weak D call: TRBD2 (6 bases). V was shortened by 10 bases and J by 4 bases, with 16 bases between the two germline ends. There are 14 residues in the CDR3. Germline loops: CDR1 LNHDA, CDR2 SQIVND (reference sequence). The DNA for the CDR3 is TGTGCCATATCCTCGGGGGTCACCACCGGGGAGCTGTTTTTT. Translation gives CAISSGVTTGELFF.

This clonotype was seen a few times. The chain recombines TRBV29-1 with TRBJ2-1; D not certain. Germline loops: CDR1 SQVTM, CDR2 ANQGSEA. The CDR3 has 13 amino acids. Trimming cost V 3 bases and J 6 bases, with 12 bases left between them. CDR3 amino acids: CSVDWLASNEQFF. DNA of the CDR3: TGCAGCGTTGACTGGCTTGCTTCCAATGAGCAGTTCTTC.

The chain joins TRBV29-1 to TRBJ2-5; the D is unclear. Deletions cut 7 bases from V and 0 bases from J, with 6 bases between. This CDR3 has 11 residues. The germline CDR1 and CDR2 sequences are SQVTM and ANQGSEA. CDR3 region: CSGRNQETQYF. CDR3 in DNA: TGCAGCGGCCGGAACCAAGAGACCCAGTACTTC.

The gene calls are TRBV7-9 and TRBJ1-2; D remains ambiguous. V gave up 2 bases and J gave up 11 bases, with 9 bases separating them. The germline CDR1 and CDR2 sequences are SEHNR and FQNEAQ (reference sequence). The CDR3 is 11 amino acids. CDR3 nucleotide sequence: TGTGCCAGCAGCTTACGCAGTTTGTACACCTTC. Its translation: CASSLRSLYTF.

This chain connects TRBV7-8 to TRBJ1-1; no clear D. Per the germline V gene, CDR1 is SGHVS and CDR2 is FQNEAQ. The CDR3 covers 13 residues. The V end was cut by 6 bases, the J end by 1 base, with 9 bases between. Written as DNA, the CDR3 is TGTGCCAGCAGGTTTACGGGGAACACTGAAGCTTTCTTT. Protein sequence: CASRFTGNTEAFF.

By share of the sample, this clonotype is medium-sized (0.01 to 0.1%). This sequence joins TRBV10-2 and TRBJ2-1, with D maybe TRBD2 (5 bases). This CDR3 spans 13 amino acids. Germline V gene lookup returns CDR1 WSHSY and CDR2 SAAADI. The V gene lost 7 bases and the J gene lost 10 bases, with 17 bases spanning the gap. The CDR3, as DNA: TGCGCCAGCACCCACAGATATGGGGAGGAGCAGTTCTTC. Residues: CASTHRYGEEQFF.

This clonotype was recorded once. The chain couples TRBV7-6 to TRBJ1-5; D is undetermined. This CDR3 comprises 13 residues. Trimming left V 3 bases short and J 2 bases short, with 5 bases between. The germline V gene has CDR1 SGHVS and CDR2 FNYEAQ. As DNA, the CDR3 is TGTGCCAGCAGCTTTGGGGGCAATCAGCCCCAGCATTTT. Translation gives CASSFGGNQPQHF.

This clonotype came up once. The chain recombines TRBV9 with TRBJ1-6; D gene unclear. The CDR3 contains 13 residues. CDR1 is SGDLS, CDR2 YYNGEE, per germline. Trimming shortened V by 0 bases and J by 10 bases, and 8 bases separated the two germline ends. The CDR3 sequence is CASSVGVASPLHF. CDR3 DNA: TGTGCCAGCAGCGTAGGGGTGGCCTCACCCCTCCACTTT.

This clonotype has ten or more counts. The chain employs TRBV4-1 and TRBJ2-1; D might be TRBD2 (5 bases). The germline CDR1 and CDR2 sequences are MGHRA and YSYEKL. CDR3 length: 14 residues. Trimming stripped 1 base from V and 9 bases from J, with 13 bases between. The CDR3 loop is CASSQAVYRGEQFF. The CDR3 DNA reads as TGCGCCAGCAGCCAAGCGGTTTACCGGGGTGAGCAGTTCTTC.

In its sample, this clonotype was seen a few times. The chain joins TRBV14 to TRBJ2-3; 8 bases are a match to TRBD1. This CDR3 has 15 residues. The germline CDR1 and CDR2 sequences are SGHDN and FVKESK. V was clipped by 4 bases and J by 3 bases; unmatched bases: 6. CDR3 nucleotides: TGTGCCAGCAGCCCCCGGACAGGGCTGACAGATACGCAGTATTTT. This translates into CASSPRTGLTDTQYF.

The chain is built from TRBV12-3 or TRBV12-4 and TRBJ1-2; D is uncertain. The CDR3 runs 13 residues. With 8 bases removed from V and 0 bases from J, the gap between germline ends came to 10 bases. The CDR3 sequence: CASLLCANYGYTF. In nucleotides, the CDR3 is TGTGCCAGCCTCTTATGTGCTAACTATGGCTACACCTTC.

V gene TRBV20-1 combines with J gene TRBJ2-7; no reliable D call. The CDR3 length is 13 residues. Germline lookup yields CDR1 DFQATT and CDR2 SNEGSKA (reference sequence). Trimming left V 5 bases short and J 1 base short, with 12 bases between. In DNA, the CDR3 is TGCAGTGCTTGGAGAGATGAGTCCTACGAGCAGTACTTC. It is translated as CSAWRDESYEQYF.

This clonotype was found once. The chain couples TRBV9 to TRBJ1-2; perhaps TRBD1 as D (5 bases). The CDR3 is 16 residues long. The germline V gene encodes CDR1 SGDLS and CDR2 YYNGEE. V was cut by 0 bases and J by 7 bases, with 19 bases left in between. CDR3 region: CASSVEAAGLRGGYTF. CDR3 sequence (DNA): TGTGCCAGCAGCGTAGAGGCGGCAGGGCTGAGGGGTGGCTACACCTTC.

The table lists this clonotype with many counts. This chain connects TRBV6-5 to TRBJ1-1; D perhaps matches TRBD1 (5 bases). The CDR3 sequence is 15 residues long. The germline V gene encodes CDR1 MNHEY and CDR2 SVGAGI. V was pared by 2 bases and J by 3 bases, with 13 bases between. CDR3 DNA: TGTGCCAGCAGTTACGGGGGTGGTACGGACACTGAAGCTTTCTTT. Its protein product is CASSYGGGTDTEAFF.

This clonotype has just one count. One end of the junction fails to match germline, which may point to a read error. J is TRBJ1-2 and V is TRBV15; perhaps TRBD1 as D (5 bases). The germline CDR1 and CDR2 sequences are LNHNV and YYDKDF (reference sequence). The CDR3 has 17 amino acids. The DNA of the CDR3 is TGTGCCGCCAGCAGCCAAACCAAGGGACCCGGGGACGATGGCTACACCTTC. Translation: CAASSQTKGPGDDGYTF.

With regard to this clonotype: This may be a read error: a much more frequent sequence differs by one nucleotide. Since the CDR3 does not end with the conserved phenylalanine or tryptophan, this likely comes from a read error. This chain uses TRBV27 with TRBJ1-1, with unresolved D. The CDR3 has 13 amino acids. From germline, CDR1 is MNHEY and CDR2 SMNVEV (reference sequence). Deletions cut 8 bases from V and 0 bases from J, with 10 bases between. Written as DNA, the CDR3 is TGTGCCAGCTTGGGAGATTTGAACACTGAAGCTTTCCTT. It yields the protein CASLGDLNTEAFL.

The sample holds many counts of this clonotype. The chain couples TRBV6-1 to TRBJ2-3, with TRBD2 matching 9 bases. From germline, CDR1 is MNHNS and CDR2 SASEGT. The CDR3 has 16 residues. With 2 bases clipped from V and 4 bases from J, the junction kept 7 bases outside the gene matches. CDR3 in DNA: TGTGCCAGCAGTGAATTTGGTAGCGGGAGTGCAGATACGCAGTATTTT. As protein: CASSEFGSGSADTQYF.

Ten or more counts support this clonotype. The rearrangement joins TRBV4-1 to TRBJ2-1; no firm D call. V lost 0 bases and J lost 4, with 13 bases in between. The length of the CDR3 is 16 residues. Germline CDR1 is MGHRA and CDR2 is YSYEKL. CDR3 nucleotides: TGCGCCAGCAGCCAAGACCACCTGGACCTATACAATGAGCAGTTCTTC. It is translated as CASSQDHLDLYNEQFF.

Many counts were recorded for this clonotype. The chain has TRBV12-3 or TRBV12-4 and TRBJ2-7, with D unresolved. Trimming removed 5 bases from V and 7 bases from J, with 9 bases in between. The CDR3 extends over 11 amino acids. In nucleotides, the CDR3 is TGTGCCAGCAGTCCCAGTGTGGAGCAGTACTTC. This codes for CASSPSVEQYF.

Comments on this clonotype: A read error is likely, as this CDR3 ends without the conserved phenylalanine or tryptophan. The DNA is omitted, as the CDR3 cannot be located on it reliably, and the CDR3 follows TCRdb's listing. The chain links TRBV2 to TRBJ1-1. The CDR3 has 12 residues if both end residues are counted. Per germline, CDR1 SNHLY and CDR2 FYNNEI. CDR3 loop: CASRWGNTEAYS.

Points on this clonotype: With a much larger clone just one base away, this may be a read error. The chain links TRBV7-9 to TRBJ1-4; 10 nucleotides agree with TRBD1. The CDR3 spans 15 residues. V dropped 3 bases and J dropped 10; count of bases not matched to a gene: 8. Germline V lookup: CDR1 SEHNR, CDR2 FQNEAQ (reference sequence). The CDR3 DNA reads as TGTGCCAGCAGCTTCGACAGGGGGCGCTTTGGAAAACTGTTTTTT. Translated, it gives CASSFDRGRFGKLFF.

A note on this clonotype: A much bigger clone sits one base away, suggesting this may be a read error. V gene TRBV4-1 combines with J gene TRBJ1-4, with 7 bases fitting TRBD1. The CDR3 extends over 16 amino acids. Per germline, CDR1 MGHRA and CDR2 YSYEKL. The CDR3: CASSQGNRGSNEELFF. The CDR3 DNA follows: TGCGCCAGCAGCCAGGGCAACAGGGGCTCTAATGAAGAACTGTTTTTT.

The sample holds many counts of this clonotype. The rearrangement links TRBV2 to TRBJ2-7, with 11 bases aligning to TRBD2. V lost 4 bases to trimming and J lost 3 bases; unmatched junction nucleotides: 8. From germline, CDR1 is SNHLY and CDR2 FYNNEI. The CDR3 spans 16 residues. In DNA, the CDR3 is TGTGCCAGCAGTGCCGGGGTAGCGGGAGGGATCTACGAGCAGTACTTC. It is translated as CASSAGVAGGIYEQYF.

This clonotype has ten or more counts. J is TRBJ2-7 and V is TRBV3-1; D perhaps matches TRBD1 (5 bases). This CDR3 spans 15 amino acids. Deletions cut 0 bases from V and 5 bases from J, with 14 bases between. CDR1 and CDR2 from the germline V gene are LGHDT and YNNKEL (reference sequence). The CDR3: CASSQDMSRGDEQYF. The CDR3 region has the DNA TGTGCCAGCAGCCAAGATATGAGTAGGGGCGACGAGCAGTACTTC.

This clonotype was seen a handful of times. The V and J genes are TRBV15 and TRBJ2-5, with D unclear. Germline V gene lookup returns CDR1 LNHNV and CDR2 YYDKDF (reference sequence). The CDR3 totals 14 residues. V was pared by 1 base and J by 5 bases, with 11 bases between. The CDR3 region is CATSRGLEAETQYF. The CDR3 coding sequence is TGTGCCACCAGCAGAGGCTTGGAAGCGGAGACCCAGTACTTC.

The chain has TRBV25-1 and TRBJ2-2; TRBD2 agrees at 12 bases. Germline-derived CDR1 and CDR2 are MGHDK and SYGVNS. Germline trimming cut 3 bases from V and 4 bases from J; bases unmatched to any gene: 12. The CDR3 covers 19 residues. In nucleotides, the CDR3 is TGTGCCAGCAGTGAGGTTTCTAGCGGGAGGGCCTTTTCCACCGGGGAGCTGTTTTTT. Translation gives CASSEVSSGRAFSTGELFF.

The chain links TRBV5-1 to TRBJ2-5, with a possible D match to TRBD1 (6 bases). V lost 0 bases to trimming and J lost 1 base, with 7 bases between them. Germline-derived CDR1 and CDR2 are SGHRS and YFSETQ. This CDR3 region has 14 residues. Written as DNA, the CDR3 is TGCGCCAGCAGCTTGGGGACAGCCCAAGAGACCCAGTACTTC. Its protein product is CASSLGTAQETQYF.

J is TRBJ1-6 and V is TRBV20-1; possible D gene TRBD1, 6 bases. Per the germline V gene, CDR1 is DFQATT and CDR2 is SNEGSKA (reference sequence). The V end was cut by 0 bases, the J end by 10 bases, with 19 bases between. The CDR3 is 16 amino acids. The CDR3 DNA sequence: TGCAGTGCTAGAGATAAATGGGATCTTCAGGGGTCACCCCTCCACTTT. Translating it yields CSARDKWDLQGSPLHF.

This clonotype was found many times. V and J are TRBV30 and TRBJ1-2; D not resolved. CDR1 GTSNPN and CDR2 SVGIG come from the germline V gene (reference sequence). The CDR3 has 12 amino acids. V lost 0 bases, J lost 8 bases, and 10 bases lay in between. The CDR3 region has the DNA TGTGCCTGGAGTGTACGGGCAGAGGGCTACACCTTC. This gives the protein CAWSVRAEGYTF. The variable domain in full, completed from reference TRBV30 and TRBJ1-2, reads SQTIHQWPATLVQPVGSPLSLECTVEGTSNPNLYWYRQAAGRGLQLLFYSVGIGQISSEVPQNLSASRPQDRQFILSSKKLLLSDSGFYLCAWSVRAEGYTFGSGTRLTVV.